Listed below are T cell receptor beta chains from one sample, sequenced in a study of blood T cell repertoires in COVID-19. Using immunoSEQ multiplex PCR, the repertoire was profiled, and TCRdb retains in-frame clones only, with some absent. Of about 410,000 clones listed, around 91% were seen once; the top ten hold roughly 1.6%. The sample consisted of peripheral blood. The receptor source for this set is a woman aged 35 to 49 with COVID-19, enrolled during active disease. CDR3s include the opening cysteine and the closing phenylalanine or tryptophan. A D gene is named only where the DNA matches it firmly. Clone size is given for some rows only: seen once, a few or many times, or a class if the clone is expanded.

j_call clone_size v_call d_call cdr3_aa cdr3_nt
TRBJ2-5 few TRBV5-1 NA CASSLTIITETQYF TGCGCCAGCAGCCTGACTATTATAACAGAGACCCAGTACTTC
TRBJ1-1 once TRBV19 NA CATSEGGRTEAFF TGTGCCACCTCAGAGGGGGGGAGGACTGAAGCTTTCTTT
TRBJ2-1 NA TRBV10-3 NA CAIAPQGEDEQFF TGTGCCATAGCACCTCAGGGTGAAGATGAGCAGTTCTTC
TRBJ2-7 NA TRBV5-1 TRBD1 CASSWGTGHSYEQYF TGCGCCAGCAGCTGGGGGACAGGACACTCCTACGAGCAGTACTTC
TRBJ2-2 NA TRBV9 TRBD1 CASSVETGGTGELFF TGTGCCAGCAGCGTAGAAACAGGGGGCACCGGGGAGCTGTTTTTT
TRBJ1-2 NA TRBV9 NA CASSGKVGRGHYGYTF TGTGCCAGCAGCGGTAAGGTCGGCAGGGGTCACTATGGCTACACCTTC
TRBJ2-7 NA TRBV28 NA CASIRGGDISYEQYF TGTGCCAGCATCAGAGGTGGGGACATATCCTACGAGCAGTACTTC
TRBJ1-1 NA TRBV19 NA CASSISGVDTEAFF TGTGCCAGTAGTATCTCGGGGGTCGACACTGAAGCTTTCTTT
TRBJ1-5 NA TRBV4-3 TRBD1 CASSQDKGQGRGNQPQHF TGCGCCAGCAGCCAAGATAAGGGACAGGGAAGGGGCAATCAGCCCCAGCATTTT
TRBJ1-4 NA TRBV24-1 NA CATSDRRDGGREKLFF TGTGCCACCAGTGATCGGAGGGACGGTGGGAGGGAAAAACTGTTTTTT
TRBJ1-1 NA TRBV5-1 NA CASSPNWGGTEAFF TGCGCCAGCAGCCCAAATTGGGGAGGGACTGAAGCTTTCTTT
TRBJ1-2 NA TRBV27 NA CASKAAGYGYTF TGTGCCAGCAAAGCGGCGGGCTATGGCTACACCTTC
TRBJ1-6 NA TRBV18 NA CASSATEGESPLHF TGTGCCAGCTCAGCCACCGAGGGGGAATCACCCCTCCACTTT
TRBJ1-4 NA TRBV7-9 TRBD1 CASSSSLDRGGEKLFF TGTGCCAGCAGCTCTAGTTTGGACAGGGGCGGTGAAAAACTGTTTTTT
TRBJ1-1 NA TRBV3-1/TRBV3-2 NA CASSISRGRAEAFF TGTGCCAGCAGCATATCAAGGGGCAGGGCTGAAGCTTTCTTT
TRBJ2-1 NA TRBV15 NA CATSPLGALYNEQFF TGTGCCACCAGCCCGCTGGGGGCCTTATACAATGAGCAGTTCTTC
TRBJ2-7 NA TRBV28 NA CASSLGTPRGYEQYF TGTGCCAGCAGTCTAGGGACGCCGCGGGGCTACGAGCAGTACTTC